This T cell receptor beta chain was sequenced during a study of tumor-infiltrating lymphocytes in primary liver carcinoma. Germline values: CDR1 MDHEN, CDR2 SYDVKM. CDR3 size: 14 residues. The V and J ends lost 3 bases and 3 bases, in that order; junction bases with no gene match: 2. The investigators made TCR beta cDNA from about 0.45 ug total RNA, using a constant-region primer. Researchers made the TCR beta libraries by running three nested multiplex PCR rounds with slightly modified ARM-PCR. TRBV1-TRBV30 forward primers and a C-beta reverse primer were used in the first two PCR rounds, which each ran for approximately 10 cycles. One entry per CDR3 protein, called by TCRdb with MiXCR from the multiplex PCR reads. The data contain a few hundred thousand distinct CDR3 sequences, almost 60% of them singletons. Extraction also yielded germline DNA, while blood RNA was obtained from unsorted whole blood. Presurgery, four milliliters of peripheral blood were collected.

The sample holds a few counts of this clonotype. The TCR sequence derives from a woman in her thirties with primary liver carcinoma and hepatitis B virus infection. The gene calls are TRBV28 and TRBJ2-1; 7 bases map to TRBD1. Input material: peripheral blood. The CDR3 DNA sequence: TGTGCCAGCAGTTTTAACAGGGGCTACAATGAGCAGTTCTTC. Its protein is CASSFNRGYNEQFF. The entire variable domain, with the rest obtained from reference TRBV28 and TRBJ2-1, is as follows: DVKVTQSSRYLVKRTGEKVFLECVQDMDHENMFWYRQDPGLGLRLIYFSYDVKMKEKGDIPEGYSVSREKKERFSLILESASTNQTSMYLCASSFNRGYNEQFFGPGTRLTVL.